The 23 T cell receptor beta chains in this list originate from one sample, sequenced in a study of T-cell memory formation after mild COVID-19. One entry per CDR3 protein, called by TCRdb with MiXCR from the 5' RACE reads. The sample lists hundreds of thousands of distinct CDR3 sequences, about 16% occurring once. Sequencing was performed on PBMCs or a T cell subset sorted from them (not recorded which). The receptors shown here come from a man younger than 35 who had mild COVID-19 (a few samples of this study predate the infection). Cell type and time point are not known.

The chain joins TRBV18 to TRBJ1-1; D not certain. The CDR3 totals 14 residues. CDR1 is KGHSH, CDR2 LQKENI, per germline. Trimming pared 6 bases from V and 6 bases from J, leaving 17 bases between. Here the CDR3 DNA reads TGTGCCAGCTCCTTTTCGCCGGTGGAGGCTGAAGCTTTCTTT. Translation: CASSFSPVEAEAFF.

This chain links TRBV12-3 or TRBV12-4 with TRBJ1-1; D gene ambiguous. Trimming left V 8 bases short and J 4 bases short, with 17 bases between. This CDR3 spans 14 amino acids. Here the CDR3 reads CASRPQVEGTEAFF. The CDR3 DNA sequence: TGTGCCAGCCGCCCCCAGGTCGAGGGCACTGAAGCTTTCTTT.

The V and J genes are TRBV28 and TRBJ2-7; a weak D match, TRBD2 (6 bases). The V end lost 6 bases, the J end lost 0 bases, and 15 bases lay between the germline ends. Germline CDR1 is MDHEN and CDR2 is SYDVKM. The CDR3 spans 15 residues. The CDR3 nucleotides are TGTGCCAGCAGCTTCGGAGGGGCACGCTCCTACGAGCAGTACGTC. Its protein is CASSFGGARSYEQYV.

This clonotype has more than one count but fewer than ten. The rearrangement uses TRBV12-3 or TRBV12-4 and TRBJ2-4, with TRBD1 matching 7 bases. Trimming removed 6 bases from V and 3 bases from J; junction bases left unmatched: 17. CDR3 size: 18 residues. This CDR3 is CASRPDRARGLSKNIQYF. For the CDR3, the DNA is TGTGCCAGCAGACCTGACAGGGCTAGGGGGCTTAGCAAAAACATTCAGTACTTC.

CDR3 DNA: TGTGCCAGCAGACCTTTGGGGTACAGTCAAGAGACCCAGTACTTC. Its protein is CASRPLGYSQETQYF. This rearrangement joins TRBV7-9 to TRBJ2-5; the D is unclear. Germline V gene data show CDR1 as SEHNR and CDR2 as FQNEAQ (reference sequence). Trimming pared 6 bases from V and 2 bases from J, leaving 16 bases between. The CDR3 consists of 15 residues. The full variable domain, with the rest looked up from reference TRBV7-9 and TRBJ2-5, is DTGVSQNPRHKITKRGQNVTFRCDPISEHNRLYWYRQTLGQGPEFLTYFQNEAQLEKSRLLSDRFSAERPKGSFSTLEIQRTEQGDSAMYLCASRPLGYSQETQYFGPGTRLLVL.

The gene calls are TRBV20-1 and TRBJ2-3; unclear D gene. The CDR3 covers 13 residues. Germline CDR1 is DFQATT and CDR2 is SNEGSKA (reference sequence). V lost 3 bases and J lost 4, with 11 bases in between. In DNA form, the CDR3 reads TGCAGTGCTAGCCGTGGTGCCGCAGATACGCAGTATTTT. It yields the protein CSASRGAADTQYF.

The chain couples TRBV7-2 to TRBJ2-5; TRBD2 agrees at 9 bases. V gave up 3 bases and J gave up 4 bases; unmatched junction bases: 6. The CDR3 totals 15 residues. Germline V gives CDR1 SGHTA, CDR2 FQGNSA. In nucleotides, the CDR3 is TGTGCCAGCAGCTTTCAGCGGGGGGTTGGAGAGACCCAGTACTTC. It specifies CASSFQRGVGETQYF.

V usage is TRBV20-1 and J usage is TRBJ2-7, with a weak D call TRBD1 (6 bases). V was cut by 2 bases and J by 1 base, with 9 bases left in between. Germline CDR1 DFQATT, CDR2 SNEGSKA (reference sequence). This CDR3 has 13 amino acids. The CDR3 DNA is TGCAGTGCTAGAAGCGGACAGTCCTACGAGCAGTACTTC. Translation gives CSARSGQSYEQYF.

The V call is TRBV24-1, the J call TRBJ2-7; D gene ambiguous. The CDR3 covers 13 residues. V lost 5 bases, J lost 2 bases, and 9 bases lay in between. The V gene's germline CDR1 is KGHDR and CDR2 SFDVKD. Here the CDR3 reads CATSASPTYEQYF. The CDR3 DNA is TGTGCCACCAGTGCCAGTCCTACCTACGAGCAGTACTTC.

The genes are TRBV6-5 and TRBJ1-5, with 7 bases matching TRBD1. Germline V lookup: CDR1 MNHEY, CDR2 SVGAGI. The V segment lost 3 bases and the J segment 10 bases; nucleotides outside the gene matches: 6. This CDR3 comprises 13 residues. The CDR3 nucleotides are TGTGCCAGCAGTTATACAGGGGCCTACCCCCAGCATTTT. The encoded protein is CASSYTGAYPQHF.

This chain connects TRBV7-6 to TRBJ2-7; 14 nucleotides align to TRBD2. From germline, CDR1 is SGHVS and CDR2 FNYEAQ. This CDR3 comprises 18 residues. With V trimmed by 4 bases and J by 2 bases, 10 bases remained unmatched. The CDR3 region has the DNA TGTGCCAGCAGCTCCCGACTAGCGGGGGGGCCCAGGGCCTACGAGCAGTACTTC. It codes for CASSSRLAGGPRAYEQYF. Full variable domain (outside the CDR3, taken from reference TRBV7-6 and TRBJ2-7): GAGVSQSPRYKVTKRGQDVALRCDPISGHVSLYWYRQALGQGPEFLTYFNYEAQQDKSGLPNDRFSAERPEGSISTLTIQRTEQRDSAMYRCASSSRLAGGPRAYEQYFGPGTRLTVT.

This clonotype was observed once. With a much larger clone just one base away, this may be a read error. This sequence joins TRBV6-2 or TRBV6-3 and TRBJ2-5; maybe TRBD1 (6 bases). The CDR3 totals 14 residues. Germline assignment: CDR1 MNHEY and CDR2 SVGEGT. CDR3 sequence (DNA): TGTGCCAGCAGGACCCGGACAGTACAAGAGACCAAGTACTTC. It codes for CASRTRTVQETKYF.

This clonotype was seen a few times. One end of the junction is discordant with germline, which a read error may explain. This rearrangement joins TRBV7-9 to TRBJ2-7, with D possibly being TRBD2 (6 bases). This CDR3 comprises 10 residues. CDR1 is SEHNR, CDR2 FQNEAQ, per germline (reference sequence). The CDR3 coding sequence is TGTGCCAGCAGCTTAGAGTCTAGCGACTTC. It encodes CASSLESSDF.

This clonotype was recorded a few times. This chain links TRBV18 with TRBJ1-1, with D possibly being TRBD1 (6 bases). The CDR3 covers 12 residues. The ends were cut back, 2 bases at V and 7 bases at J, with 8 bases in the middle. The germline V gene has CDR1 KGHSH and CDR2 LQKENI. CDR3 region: CASSPTGSEAFF. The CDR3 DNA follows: TGTGCCAGCTCACCAACAGGGAGTGAAGCTTTCTTT.

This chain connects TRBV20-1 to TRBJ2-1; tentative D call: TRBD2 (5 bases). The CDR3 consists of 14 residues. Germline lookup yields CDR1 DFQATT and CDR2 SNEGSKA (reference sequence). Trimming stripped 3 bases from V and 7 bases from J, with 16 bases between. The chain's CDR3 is CSASRETLMNEQFF. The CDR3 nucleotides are TGCAGTGCTAGTCGGGAAACGCTTATGAATGAGCAGTTCTTC.

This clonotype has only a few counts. Here the CDR3 reads CAIRTATGEDSPLHF. DNA of the CDR3: TGTGCCATCAGGACGGCGACAGGGGAGGATTCACCCCTCCACTTT. V gene TRBV10-3 combines with J gene TRBJ1-6, with 8 bases identical to TRBD1. CDR3 size: 15 residues. Trimming took 6 bases from V and 8 from J; bases not matched to a gene: 9. Looked up from germline, CDR1 is ENHRY and CDR2 is SYGVKD.

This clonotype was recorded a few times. CDR3: CSARGGDGLYEQYV. CDR3 in DNA: TGCAGTGCTAGAGGGGGAGATGGGCTCTACGAGCAGTACGTC. This chain connects TRBV20-1 to TRBJ2-7; D is possibly TRBD2 (5 bases). Deletions cut 1 base from V and 3 bases from J, with 13 bases between. The CDR3 totals 14 residues. The germline V gene has CDR1 DFQATT and CDR2 SNEGSKA (reference sequence).

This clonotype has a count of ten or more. The CDR3 coding sequence is TGTGCCAGCAGTTACGGGCAGGGGCGGCAGCCCCAGCATTTT. Its protein product is CASSYGQGRQPQHF. V usage is TRBV6-5 and J usage is TRBJ1-5; D possibly corresponds to TRBD1 (6 bases). The CDR3 sequence is 14 residues long. Trimming took 2 bases from V and 7 from J, leaving 12 bases between them. CDR1 and CDR2 from the germline V gene are MNHEY and SVGAGI.

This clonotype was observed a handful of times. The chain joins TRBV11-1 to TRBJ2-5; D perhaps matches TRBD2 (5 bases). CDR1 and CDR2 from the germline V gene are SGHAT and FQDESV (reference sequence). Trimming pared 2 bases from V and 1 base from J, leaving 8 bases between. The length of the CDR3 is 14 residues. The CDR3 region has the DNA TGTGCCAGCAGCTTAAACAGCGGCCAAGAGACCCAGTACTTC. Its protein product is CASSLNSGQETQYF.

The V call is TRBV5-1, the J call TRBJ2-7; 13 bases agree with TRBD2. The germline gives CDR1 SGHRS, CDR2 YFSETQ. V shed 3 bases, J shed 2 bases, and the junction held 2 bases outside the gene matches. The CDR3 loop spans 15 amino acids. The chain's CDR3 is CASSWTSGGPYEQYF. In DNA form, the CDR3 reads TGCGCCAGCAGCTGGACTAGCGGGGGCCCCTACGAGCAGTACTTC.

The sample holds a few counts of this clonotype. The CDR3 DNA reads as TGTGCCAGCAGCGTTAGGACTGGGGAGCAGTACGTC. Its protein is CASSVRTGEQYV. The V and J genes are TRBV7-9 and TRBJ2-7; D possibly corresponds to TRBD2 (5 bases). The CDR3 covers 12 residues. Germline V gives CDR1 SEHNR, CDR2 FQNEAQ (reference sequence). V lost 5 bases, J lost 7 bases, and 12 bases lay in between.

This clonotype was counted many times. CDR3 in DNA: TGTGCCAGCTCCCCACTACAGGGTATTGGTCAGCCCCAGCATTTT. Translation: CASSPLQGIGQPQHF. The V and J genes are TRBV27 and TRBJ1-5, with D possibly being TRBD1 (6 bases). The length of the CDR3 is 15 residues. Trimming removed 8 bases at V and 6 bases at J, with 20 bases between. CDR1 and CDR2 from the germline V gene are MNHEY and SMNVEV (reference sequence).

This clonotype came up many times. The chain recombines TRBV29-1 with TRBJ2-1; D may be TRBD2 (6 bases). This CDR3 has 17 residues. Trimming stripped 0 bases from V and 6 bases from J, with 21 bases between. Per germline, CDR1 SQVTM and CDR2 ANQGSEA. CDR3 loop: CSVEDLGNGGPFNEQFF. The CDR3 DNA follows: TGCAGCGTTGAAGATTTGGGGAACGGGGGACCCTTCAATGAGCAGTTCTTC.